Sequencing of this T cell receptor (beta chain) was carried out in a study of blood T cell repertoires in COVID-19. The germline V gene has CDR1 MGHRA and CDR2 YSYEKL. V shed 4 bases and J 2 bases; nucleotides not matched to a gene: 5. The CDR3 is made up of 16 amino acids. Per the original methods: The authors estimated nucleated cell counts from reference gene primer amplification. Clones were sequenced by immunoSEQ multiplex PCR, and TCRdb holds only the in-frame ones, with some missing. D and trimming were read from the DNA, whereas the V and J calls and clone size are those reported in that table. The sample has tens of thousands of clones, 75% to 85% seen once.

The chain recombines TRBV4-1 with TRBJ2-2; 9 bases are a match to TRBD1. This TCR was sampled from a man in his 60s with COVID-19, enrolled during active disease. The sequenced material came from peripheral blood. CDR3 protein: CASSRPGQGNTGELFF. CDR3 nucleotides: TGCGCCAGCAGCCGTCCGGGACAGGGTAACACCGGGGAGCTGTTTTTT.